The subject of this entry is one T cell receptor beta chain. This CDR3 region has 18 residues. V lost 3 bases and J 8 bases, leaving 24 bases between the germline ends. Germline values: CDR1 SGHRS, CDR2 YFSETQ. This sample was included in a study of blood T cell repertoires in COVID-19. The repertoire was sequenced with immunoSEQ multiplex PCR; TCRdb's copy has only in-frame clones and lacks some. The data show approximately 260,000 clones, roughly nine tenths seen once. Sequencing used peripheral blood. This chain uses TRBV5-1 with TRBJ1-6; the D gene is possibly TRBD1 (6 bases). The TCR originated in a man between 18 and 29 years old with active or convalescent COVID-19. CDR3 residues: CASSSLEINRVLDSPLHF. In DNA form, the CDR3 reads TGCGCCAGCAGCTCCCTAGAAATTAACAGGGTATTAGATTCACCCCTCCACTTT.